This TCR beta chain stems from a study of T-cell reconstitution after alpha-beta-depleted transplantation in children. This clonotype occurred a few times. Germline V gene sequence: CDR1 DFQATT, CDR2 SNEGSKA (reference sequence). V was pared by 1 base and J by 4 bases, with 8 bases of the junction left unmatched. The length of the CDR3 is 15 residues. Preparation of the TCRbeta library involved a method that used unique molecular identifiers. From the PCR reads, TCRdb called clonotypes with MiXCR, one entry per CDR3 protein. The sample yields some 490,000 distinct CDR3 sequences, around 12% seen once.

The sequences come from PBMCs from the stem cell graft donor, collected from the stem cell graft. The clonotype originates from a human donor who donated a stem cell graft to a child with combined immunodeficiency. The chain recombines TRBV20-1 with TRBJ1-1, with 8 bases lining up with TRBD1. This CDR3 reads CSARGDRLSSTEAFF. In DNA form, the CDR3 reads TGCAGTGCTAGAGGGGACAGGTTGTCTAGCACTGAAGCTTTCTTT.